This TCR beta chain was identified during a study of T-cell reconstitution after alpha-beta-depleted transplantation in children. The V end was cut by 5 bases, the J end by 2 bases, with 13 bases between. This CDR3 region has 14 residues. Researchers prepared the TCRbeta library using unique molecular identifiers, the study reports. One entry per CDR3 protein results from TCRdb running MiXCR on the PCR reads. Of 450,000 to 600,000 distinct CDR3 sequences in the sample, over 10% were seen once. The sequencing used PBMCs, mostly from graft donor cells, collected 360 days after TCRalphabeta/CD19-depleted stem cell transplant. The V and J genes are TRBV12-3 or TRBV12-4 and TRBJ2-7, with D possibly being TRBD1 or TRBD2 (5 bases each). The TCR comes from a male patient between 10 and 17 years old who had a stem cell transplant for acute myeloid leukemia, so the T cells may come from the graft donor. The CDR3, as DNA: TGTGCCAGCAGTCTAATCCGGGACGCCTACGAGCAGTACTTC. It specifies CASSLIRDAYEQYF.